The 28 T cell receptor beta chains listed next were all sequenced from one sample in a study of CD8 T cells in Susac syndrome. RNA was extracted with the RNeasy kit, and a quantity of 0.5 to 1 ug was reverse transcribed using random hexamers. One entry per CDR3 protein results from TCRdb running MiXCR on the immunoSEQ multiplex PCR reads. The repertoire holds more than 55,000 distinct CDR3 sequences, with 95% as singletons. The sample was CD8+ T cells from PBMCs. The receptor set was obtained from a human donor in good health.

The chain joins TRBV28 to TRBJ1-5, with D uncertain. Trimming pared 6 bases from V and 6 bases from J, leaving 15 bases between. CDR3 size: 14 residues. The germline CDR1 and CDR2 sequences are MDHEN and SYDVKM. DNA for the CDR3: TGTGCCAGCAGCCGAACCGTGGGGAGTCAGCCCCAGCATTTT. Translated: CASSRTVGSQPQHF.

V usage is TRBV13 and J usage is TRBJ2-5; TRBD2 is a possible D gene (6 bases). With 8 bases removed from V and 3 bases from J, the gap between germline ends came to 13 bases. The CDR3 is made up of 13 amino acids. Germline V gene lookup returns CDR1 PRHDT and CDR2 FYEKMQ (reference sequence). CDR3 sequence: CASGGGLEETQYF. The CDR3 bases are TGTGCCAGCGGGGGAGGTTTGGAAGAGACCCAGTACTTC.

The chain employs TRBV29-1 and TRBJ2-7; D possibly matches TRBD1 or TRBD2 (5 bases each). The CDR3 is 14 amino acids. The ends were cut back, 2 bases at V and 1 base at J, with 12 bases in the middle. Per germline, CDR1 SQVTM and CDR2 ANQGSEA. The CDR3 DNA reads TGCAGCGTTGAATACCGGGACGGTTCCTACGAGCAGTACTTC. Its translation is CSVEYRDGSYEQYF.

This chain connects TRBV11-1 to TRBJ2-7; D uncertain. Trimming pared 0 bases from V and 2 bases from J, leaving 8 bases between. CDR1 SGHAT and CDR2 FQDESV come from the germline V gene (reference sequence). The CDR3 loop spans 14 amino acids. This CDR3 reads CASSLATGPYEQYV. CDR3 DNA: TGTGCCAGCAGCTTAGCAACGGGTCCCTACGAGCAGTACGTC.

The CDR3 sequence is CASSLGSGGTYEQYF. The CDR3 DNA reads as TGCGCCAGCAGCTTGGGTAGCGGGGGTACCTACGAGCAGTACTTC. The V and J genes are TRBV5-1 and TRBJ2-7, with 9 bases that match TRBD2. Germline V gene lookup returns CDR1 SGHRS and CDR2 YFSETQ. Losses at the gene ends were 0 bases for V and 2 bases for J; bases not matched to a gene: 3. The CDR3 consists of 15 residues.

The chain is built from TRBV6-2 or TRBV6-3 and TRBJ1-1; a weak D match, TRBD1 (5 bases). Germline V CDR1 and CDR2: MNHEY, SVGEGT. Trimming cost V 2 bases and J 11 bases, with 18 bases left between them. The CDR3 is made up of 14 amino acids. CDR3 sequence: CASSYIPAGSLAFF. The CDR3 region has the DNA TGTGCCAGCAGTTACATCCCGGCAGGGAGTTTGGCTTTCTTT.

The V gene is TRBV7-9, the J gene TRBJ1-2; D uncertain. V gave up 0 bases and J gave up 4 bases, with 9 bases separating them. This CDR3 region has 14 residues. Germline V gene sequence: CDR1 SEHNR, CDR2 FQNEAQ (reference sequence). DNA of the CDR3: TGTGCCAGCAGCTTAGCGATAACAGTCTATGGCTACACCTTC. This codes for CASSLAITVYGYTF.

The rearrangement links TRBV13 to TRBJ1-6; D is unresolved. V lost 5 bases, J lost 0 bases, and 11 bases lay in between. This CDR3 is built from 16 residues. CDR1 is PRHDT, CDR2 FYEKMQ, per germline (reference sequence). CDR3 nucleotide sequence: TGTGCCAGCAGCGGTGGAGGTGGCTCCTATAATTCACCCCTCCACTTT. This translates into CASSGGGGSYNSPLHF.

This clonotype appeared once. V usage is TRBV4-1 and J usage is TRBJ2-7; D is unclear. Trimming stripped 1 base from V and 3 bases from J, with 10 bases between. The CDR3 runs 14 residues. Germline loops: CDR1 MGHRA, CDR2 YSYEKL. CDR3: CASSQGSLRYEQYF. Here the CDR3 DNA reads TGCGCCAGCAGCCAAGGGTCCCTTCGCTACGAGCAGTACTTC.

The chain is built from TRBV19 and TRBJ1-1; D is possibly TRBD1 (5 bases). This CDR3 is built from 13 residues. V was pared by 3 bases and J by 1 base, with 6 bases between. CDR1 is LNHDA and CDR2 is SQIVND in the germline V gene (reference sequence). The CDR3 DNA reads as TGTGCCAGTAGTATTGGGGGGAACACTGAAGCTTTCTTT. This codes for CASSIGGNTEAFF.

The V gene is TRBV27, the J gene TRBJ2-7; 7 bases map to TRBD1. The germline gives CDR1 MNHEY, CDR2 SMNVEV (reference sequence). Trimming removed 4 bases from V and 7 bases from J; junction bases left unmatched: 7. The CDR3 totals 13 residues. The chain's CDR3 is CASSWYRGAEQYF. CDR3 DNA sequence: TGTGCCAGCAGTTGGTACAGGGGAGCGGAGCAGTACTTC.

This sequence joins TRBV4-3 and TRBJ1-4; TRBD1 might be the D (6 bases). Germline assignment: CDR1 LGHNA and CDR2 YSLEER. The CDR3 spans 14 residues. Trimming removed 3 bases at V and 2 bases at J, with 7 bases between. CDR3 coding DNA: TGCGCCAGCAGCCAGGGGGCGACTAATGAAAAACTGTTTTTT. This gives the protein CASSQGATNEKLFF.

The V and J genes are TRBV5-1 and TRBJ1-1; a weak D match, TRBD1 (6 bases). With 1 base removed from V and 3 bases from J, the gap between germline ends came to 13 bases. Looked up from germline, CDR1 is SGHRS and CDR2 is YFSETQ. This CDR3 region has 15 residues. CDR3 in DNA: TGCGCCAGCAGCTTGATGGGGGCCTGGGACACTGAAGCTTTCTTT. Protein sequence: CASSLMGAWDTEAFF.

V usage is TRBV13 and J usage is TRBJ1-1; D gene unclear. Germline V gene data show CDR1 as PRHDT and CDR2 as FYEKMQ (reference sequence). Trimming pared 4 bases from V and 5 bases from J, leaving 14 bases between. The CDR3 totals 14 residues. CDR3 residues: CASSSPMRETEAFF. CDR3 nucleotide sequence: TGTGCCAGCAGCTCCCCAATGAGGGAAACTGAAGCTTTCTTT.

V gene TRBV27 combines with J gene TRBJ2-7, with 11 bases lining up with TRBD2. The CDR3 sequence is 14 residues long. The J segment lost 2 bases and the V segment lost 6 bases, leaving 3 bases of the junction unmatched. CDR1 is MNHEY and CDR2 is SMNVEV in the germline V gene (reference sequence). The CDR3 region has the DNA TGTGCCAGCAGAATAGCGGGGGGGCCCTACGAGCAGTACGTC. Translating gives CASRIAGGPYEQYV.

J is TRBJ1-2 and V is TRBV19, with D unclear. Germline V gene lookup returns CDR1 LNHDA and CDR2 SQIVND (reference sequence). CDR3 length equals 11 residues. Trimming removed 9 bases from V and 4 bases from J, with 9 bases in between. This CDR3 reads CASTDGYGYTF. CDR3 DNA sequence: TGTGCCAGCACTGACGGCTATGGCTACACCTTC.

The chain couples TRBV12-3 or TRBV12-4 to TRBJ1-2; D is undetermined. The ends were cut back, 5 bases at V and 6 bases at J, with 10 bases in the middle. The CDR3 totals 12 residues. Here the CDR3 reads CASSLFGDGYTF. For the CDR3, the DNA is TGTGCCAGCAGTCTTTTCGGGGATGGCTACACCTTC.

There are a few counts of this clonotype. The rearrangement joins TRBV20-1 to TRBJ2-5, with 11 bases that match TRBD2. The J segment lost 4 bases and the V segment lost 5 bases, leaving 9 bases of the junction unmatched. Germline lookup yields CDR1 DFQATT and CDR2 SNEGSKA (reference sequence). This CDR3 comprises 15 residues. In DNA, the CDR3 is TGCAGTGCTCGGCAGACTAGCGGGGAACTAGAGACCCAGTACTTC. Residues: CSARQTSGELETQYF.

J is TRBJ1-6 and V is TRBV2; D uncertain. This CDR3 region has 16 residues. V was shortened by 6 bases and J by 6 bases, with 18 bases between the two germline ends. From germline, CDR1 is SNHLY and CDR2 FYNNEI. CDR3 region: CASRIPFSPANSPLHF. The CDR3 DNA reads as TGTGCCAGCAGGATTCCCTTCTCTCCGGCTAATTCACCCCTCCACTTT.

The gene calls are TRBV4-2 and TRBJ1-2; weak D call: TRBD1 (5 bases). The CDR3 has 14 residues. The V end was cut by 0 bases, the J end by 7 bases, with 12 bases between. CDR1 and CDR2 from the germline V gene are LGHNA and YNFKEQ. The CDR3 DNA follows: TGTGCCAGCAGCCAAGAGCCGGGGGAGGGTGGCTACACCTTC. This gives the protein CASSQEPGEGGYTF.

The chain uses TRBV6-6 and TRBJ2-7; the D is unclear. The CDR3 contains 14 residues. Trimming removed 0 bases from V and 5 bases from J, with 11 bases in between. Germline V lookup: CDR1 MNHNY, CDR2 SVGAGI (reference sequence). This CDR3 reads CASSYSNDFNEQYF. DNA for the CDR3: TGTGCCAGCAGTTACTCGAACGATTTCAACGAGCAGTACTTC.

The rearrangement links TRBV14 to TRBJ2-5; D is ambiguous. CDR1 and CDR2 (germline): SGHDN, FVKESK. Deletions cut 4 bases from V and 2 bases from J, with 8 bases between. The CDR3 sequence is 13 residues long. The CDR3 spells CASSRRVQETQYF. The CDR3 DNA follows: TGTGCCAGCAGCCGTAGAGTTCAAGAGACCCAGTACTTC.

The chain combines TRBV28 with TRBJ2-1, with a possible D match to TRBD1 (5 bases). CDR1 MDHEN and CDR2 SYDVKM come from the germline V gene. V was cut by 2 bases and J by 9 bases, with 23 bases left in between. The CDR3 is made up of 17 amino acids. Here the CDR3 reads CASSLSFRGSALLEQFF. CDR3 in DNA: TGTGCCAGCAGTTTAAGTTTTAGGGGCAGCGCACTACTTGAGCAGTTCTTC.

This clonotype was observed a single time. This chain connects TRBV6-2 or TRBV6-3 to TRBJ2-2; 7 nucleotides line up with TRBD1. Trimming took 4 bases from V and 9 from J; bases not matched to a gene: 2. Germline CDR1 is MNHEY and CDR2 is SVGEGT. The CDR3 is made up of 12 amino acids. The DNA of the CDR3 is TGTGCCAGCAGTTGGGGACAGAGGGAGCTGTTTTTT. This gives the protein CASSWGQRELFF.

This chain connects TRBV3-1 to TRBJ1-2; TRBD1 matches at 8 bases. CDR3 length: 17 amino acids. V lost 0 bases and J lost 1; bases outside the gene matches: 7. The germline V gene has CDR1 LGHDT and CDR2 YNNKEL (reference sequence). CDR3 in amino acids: CASSQDRTDRVNYGYTF. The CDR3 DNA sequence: TGTGCCAGCAGCCAAGATAGGACGGACAGGGTTAACTATGGCTACACCTTC.

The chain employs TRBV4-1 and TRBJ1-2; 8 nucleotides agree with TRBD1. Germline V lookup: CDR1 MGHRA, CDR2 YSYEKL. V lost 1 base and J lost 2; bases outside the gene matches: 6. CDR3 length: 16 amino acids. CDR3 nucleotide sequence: TGCGCCAGCAGCCAAGGCGGGACAGGTTACAACTATGGCTACACCTTC. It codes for CASSQGGTGYNYGYTF.

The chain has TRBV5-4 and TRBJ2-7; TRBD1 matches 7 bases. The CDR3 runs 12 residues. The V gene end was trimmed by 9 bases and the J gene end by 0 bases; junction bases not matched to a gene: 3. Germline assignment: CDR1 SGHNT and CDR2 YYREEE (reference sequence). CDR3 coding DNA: TGTGCCACACGGGACAGCTCCTACGAGCAGTACTTC. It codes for CATRDSSYEQYF. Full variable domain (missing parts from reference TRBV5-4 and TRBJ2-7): ETGVTQSPTHLIKTRGQQVTLRCSSQSGHNTVSWYQQALGQGPQFIFQYYREEENGRGNFPPRFSGLQFPNYSSELNVNALELDDSALYLCATRDSSYEQYFGPGTRLTVT.

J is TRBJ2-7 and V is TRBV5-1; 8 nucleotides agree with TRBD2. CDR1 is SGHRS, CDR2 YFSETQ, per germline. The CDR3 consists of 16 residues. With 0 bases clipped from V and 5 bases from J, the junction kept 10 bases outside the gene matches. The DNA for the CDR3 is TGCGCCAGCAGCTTGGCCGGGAGGGGTGGTAGCGACGAGCAGTACGTC. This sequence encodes CASSLAGRGGSDEQYV.